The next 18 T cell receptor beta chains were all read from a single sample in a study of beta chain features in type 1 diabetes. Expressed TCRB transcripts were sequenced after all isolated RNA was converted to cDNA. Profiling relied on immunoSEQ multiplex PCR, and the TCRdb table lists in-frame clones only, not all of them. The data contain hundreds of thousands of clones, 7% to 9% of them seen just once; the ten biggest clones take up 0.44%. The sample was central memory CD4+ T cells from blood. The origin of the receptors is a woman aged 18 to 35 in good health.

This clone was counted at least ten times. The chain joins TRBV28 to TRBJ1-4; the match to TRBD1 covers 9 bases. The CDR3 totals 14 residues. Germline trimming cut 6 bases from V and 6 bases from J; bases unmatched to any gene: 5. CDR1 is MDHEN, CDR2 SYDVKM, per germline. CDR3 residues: CASSSGTGYEKLFF. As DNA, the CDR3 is TGTGCCAGCAGCTCCGGGACAGGGTATGAAAAACTGTTTTTT.

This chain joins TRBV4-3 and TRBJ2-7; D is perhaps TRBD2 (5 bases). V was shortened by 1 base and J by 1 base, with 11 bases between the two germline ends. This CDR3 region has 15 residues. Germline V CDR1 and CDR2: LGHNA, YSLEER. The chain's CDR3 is CASSQGISGSYEQYF. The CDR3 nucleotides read TGCGCCAGCAGCCAAGGAATAAGCGGATCCTACGAGCAGTACTTC.

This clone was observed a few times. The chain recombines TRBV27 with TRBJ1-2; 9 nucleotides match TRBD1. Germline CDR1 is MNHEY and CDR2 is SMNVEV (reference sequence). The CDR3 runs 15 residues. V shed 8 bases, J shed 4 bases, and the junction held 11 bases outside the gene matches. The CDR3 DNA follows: TGTGCCAGCCGACGAACAGGGGGCGGGGTCTATGGCTACACCTTC. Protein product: CASRRTGGGVYGYTF.

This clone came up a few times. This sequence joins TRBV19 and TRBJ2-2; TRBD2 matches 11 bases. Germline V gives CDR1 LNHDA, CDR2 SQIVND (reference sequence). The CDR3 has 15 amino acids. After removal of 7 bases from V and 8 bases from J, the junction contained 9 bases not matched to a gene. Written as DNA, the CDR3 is TGTGCCAGTAATAAACTAGCGGGAGCCGCGGGGGAGCTGTTTTTT. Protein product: CASNKLAGAAGELFF.

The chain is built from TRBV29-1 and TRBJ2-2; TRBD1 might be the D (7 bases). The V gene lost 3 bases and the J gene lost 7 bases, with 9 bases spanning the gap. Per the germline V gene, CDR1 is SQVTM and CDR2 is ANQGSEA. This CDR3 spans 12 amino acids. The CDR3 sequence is CSVDQGGGELFF. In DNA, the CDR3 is TGCAGCGTTGACCAGGGGGGCGGGGAGCTGTTTTTT.

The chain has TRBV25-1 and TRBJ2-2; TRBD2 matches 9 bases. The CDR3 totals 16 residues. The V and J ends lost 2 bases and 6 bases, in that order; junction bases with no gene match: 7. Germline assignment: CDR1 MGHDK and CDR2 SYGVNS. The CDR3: CASSEIGREGPGELFF. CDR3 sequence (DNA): TGTGCCAGCAGTGAAATTGGGCGGGAGGGCCCCGGGGAGCTGTTTTTT.

The CDR3, as DNA: TGTGCCAGCAGCTTAGACTCGCCAGGGTATGGCTACACCTTC. Amino acid sequence: CASSLDSPGYGYTF. The chain links TRBV7-2 to TRBJ1-2; tentative D call: TRBD1 (5 bases). CDR3 size: 14 residues. The V gene lost 1 base and the J gene lost 5 bases, with 11 bases spanning the gap. The V gene's germline CDR1 is SGHTA and CDR2 FQGNSA.

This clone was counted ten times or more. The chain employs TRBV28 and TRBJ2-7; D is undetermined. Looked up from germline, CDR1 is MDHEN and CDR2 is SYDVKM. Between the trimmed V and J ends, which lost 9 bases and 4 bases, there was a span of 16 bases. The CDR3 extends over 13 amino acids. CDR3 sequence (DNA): TGTGCCAGTATCTCAGGTCCCGGTTACGAGCAGTACTTC. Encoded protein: CASISGPGYEQYF. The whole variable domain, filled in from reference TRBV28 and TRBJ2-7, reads DVKVTQSSRYLVKRTGEKVFLECVQDMDHENMFWYRQDPGLGLRLIYFSYDVKMKEKGDIPEGYSVSREKKERFSLILESASTNQTSMYLCASISGPGYEQYFGPGTRLTVT.

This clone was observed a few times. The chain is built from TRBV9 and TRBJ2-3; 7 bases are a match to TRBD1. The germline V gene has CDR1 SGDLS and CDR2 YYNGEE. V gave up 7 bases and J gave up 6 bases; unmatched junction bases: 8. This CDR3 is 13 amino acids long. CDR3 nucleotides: TGTGCCAGCGCCGACAGGGTTTATGATACGCAGTATTTT. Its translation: CASADRVYDTQYF. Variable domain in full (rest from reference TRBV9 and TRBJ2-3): DSGVTQTPKHLITATGQRVTLRCSPRSGDLSVYWYQQSLDQGLQFLIQYYNGEERAKGNILERFSAQQFPDLHSELNLSSLELGDSALYFCASADRVYDTQYFGPGTRLTVL.

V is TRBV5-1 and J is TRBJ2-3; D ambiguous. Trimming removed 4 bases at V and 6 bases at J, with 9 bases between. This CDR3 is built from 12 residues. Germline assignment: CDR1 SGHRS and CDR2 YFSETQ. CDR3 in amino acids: CASSDEGDTQYF. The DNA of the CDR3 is TGCGCCAGCAGCGACGAAGGGGATACGCAGTATTTT. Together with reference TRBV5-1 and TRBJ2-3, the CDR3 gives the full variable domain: KAGVTQTPRYLIKTRGQQVTLSCSPISGHRSVSWYQQTPGQGLQFLFEYFSETQRNKGNFPGRFSGRQFSNSRSEMNVSTLELGDSALYLCASSDEGDTQYFGPGTRLTVL.

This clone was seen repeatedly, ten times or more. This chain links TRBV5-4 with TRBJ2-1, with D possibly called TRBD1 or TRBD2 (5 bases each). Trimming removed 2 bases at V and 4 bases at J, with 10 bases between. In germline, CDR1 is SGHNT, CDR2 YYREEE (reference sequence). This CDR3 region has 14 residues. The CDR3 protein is CASSFGDGYNEQFF. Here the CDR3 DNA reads TGTGCCAGCAGCTTCGGGGACGGGTACAATGAGCAGTTCTTC.

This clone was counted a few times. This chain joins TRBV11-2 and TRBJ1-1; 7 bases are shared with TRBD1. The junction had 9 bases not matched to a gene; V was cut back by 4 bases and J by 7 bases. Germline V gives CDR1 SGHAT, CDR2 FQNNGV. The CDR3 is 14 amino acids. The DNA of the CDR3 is TGTGCCAGCAGCTCTCAGGGGGGTTGGGTTGAAGCTTTCTTT. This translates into CASSSQGGWVEAFF.

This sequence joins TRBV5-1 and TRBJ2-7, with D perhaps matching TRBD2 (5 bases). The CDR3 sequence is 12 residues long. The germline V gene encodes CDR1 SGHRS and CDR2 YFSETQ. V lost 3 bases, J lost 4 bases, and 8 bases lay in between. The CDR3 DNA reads TGCGCCAGCAGCTCGGAGGCGTACGAGCAGTACTTC. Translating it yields CASSSEAYEQYF.

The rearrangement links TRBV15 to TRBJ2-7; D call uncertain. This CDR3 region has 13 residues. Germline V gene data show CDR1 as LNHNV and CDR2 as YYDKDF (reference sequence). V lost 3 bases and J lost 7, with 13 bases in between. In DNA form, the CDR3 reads TGTGCCACCAGCAGCTACGGTCCCCTGGAGCAGTACTTC. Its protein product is CATSSYGPLEQYF.

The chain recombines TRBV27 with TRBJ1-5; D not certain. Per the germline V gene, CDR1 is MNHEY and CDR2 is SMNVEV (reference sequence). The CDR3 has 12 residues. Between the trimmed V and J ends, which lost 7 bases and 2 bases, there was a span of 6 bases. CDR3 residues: CASKSGNQPQHF. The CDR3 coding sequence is TGTGCCAGCAAATCGGGCAATCAGCCCCAGCATTTT.

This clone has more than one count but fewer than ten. The chain's CDR3 is CASSQSSCLRPQHF. The CDR3 region has the DNA TGCGCCAGCAGTCAATCGTCGTGCCTTCGGCCCCAGCATTTT. The chain links TRBV23-1 to TRBJ1-5; D is unclear. TRBV23-1 has ORF status, its function being uncertain. V was cut by 0 bases and J by 9 bases, with 12 bases left in between. This CDR3 region has 14 residues.

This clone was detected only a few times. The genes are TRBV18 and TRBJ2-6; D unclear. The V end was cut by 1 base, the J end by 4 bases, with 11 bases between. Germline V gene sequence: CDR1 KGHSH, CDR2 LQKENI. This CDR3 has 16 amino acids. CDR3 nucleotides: TGTGCCAGCTCACCACTAGTAGTGTACGGGGCCAACGTCCTGACTTTC. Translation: CASSPLVVYGANVLTF.

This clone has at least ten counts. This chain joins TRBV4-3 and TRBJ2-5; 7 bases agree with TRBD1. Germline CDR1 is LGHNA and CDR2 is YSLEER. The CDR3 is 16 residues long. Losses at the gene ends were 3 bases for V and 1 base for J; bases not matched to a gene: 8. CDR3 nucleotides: TGCGCCAGCAGCCATACCACAGGGGCTTCCCAAGAGACCCAGTACTTC. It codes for CASSHTTGASQETQYF.